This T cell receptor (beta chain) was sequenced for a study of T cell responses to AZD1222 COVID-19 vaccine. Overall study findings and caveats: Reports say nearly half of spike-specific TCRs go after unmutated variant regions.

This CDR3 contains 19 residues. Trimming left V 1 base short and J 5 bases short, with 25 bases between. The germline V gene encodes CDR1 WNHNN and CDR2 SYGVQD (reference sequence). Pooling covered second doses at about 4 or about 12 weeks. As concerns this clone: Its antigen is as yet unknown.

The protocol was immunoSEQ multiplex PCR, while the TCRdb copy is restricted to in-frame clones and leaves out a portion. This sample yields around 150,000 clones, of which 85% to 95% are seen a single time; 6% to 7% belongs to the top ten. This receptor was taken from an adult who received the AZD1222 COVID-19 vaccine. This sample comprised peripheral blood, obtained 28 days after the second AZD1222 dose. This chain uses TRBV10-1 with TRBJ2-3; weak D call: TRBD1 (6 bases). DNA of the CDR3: TGCGCCAGCAGTGAGTTGAGGAACAGGGATCCCCCCGGTCAAGATACGCAGTATTTT. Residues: CASSELRNRDPPGQDTQYF.